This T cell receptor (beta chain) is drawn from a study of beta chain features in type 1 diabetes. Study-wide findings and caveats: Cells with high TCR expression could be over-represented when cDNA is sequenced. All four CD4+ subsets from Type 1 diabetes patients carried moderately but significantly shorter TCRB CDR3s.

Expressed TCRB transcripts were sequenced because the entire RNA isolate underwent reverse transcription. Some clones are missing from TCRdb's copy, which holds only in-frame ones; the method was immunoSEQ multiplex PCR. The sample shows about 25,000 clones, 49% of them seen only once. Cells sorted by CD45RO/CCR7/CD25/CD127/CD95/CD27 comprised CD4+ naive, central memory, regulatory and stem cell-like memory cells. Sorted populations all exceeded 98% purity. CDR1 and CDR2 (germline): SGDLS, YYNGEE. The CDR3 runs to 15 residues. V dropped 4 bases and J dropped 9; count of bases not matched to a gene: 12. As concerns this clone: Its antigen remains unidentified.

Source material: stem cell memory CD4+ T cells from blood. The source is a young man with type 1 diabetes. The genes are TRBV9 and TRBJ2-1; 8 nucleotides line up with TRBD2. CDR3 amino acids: CASSSSSGVKGEQFF. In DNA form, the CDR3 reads TGTGCCAGCAGCTCGAGTAGCGGGGTGAAGGGTGAGCAGTTCTTC.